These 28 T cell receptor beta chains share one sample of origin, sequenced in a study of blood T cells in healthy people across ages. A J-beta primer mix and a sample-barcoded 5' primer were used in a second PCR of about 7 to 11 cycles. TCRdb passed the 5' RACE reads through MiXCR, listing each CDR3 protein once. The sample records approximately 1,000,000 distinct CDR3 sequences, 45% being singletons. Sequences were obtained from blood. All receptors come from a woman aged 55-70 years in good health.

In its sample, this clonotype was seen once. The chain has TRBV14 and TRBJ2-1; TRBD2 is a possible D gene (5 bases). Germline values: CDR1 SGHDN, CDR2 FVKESK. CDR3 length equals 16 residues. The germline V and J ends were trimmed by 2 bases and 10 bases, with 21 bases remaining between them. CDR3 nucleotides: TGTGCCAGCAGCCAACTGTTAGGTCTAGCCTCCAACGAGCAGTTCTTC. Encoded protein: CASSQLLGLASNEQFF.

V usage is TRBV14 and J usage is TRBJ2-1; the match to TRBD2 covers 8 bases. V lost 0 bases, J lost 0 bases, and 13 bases stayed unmatched. Germline CDR1 reads SGHDN; CDR2 reads FVKESK. The CDR3 has 20 amino acids. CDR3 sequence reads: CASSQDSEYSGASSYNEQFF. The CDR3 bases are TGTGCCAGCAGCCAAGATAGCGAGTATAGCGGGGCTAGCTCCTACAATGAGCAGTTCTTC.

J is TRBJ2-7 and V is TRBV20-1, with 9 bases that match TRBD2. Trimming at V came to 0 bases and at J to 2 bases, leaving 8 bases not matched to a gene. Germline V gene lookup returns CDR1 DFQATT and CDR2 SNEGSKA (reference sequence). The CDR3 totals 16 residues. The CDR3 nucleotides are TGCAGTGCTAGAGATCGGGGCGGGAGGGCCACCTACGAGCAGTACTTC. Translated: CSARDRGGRATYEQYF.

A few counts support this clonotype. V and J are TRBV3-1 and TRBJ1-6, with 7 bases identical to TRBD1. This CDR3 is built from 16 residues. V shed 1 base and J 2 bases; nucleotides not matched to a gene: 2. Germline-derived CDR1 and CDR2 are LGHDT and YNNKEL (reference sequence). CDR3 bases: TGTGCCAGCAGCCAAGGAGGGACAGCCTATAATTCACCCCTCCACTTT. Translating gives CASSQGGTAYNSPLHF.

This chain links TRBV10-3 with TRBJ1-6; no firm D call. CDR1 is ENHRY and CDR2 is SYGVKD in the germline V gene. This CDR3 is built from 15 residues. The V end lost 4 bases, the J end lost 2 bases, and 9 bases lay between the germline ends. The CDR3 DNA sequence: TGTGCCATCAGTGTTGGGAGCCCCTATAATTCACCCCTCCACTTT. Protein sequence: CAISVGSPYNSPLHF.

There are a few counts of this clonotype. The CDR3, as DNA: TGTGCCAGCAGGGCAGGGAGCTCCTATAATTCACCCCTCCACTTT. It translates to CASRAGSSYNSPLHF. The chain uses TRBV27 and TRBJ1-6; TRBD1 is a possible D gene (5 bases). Germline-derived CDR1 and CDR2 are MNHEY and SMNVEV (reference sequence). V was pared by 6 bases and J by 0 bases, with 9 bases between. The CDR3 extends over 15 amino acids.

The gene calls are TRBV20-1 and TRBJ2-7; 10 bases match TRBD1. Germline CDR1 DFQATT, CDR2 SNEGSKA (reference sequence). CDR3 length: 15 residues. J gave up 1 base and V 2 bases, and 5 bases lay outside the gene matches. This CDR3 is CSARQPGQGSYEQYF. CDR3 DNA sequence: TGCAGTGCTAGACAGCCGGGACAGGGGTCCTACGAGCAGTACTTC.

This clonotype turned up a few times. This chain uses TRBV6-6 with TRBJ2-7; D is unclear. The V and J ends lost 4 bases and 3 bases respectively, with 10 bases between them. CDR1 is MNHNY and CDR2 is SVGAGI in the germline V gene (reference sequence). This CDR3 is 13 amino acids long. CDR3 amino acids: CASSSLDGYEQYF. The CDR3 DNA sequence: TGTGCCAGCAGTTCTTTGGACGGCTACGAGCAGTACTTC.

This clonotype has more than one count but fewer than ten. It may be a read error: a sequence one base away is much more abundant. This chain uses TRBV27 with TRBJ2-5; 10 bases match TRBD2. Germline lookup yields CDR1 MNHEY and CDR2 SMNVEV (reference sequence). The ends lost 5 bases at V and 11 bases at J; junction bases unmatched: 20. The CDR3 loop spans 17 amino acids. As DNA, the CDR3 is TGTGCCAGCAGTCCGAGACTCCGACTAGCGGGTGGCAATGAGCAGTACTTC. Protein sequence: CASSPRLRLAGGNEQYF.

The chain couples TRBV7-9 to TRBJ2-7, with D uncertain. Germline V gene data show CDR1 as SEHNR and CDR2 as FQNEAQ (reference sequence). Deletions cut 2 bases from V and 7 bases from J, with 18 bases between. CDR3 length equals 15 residues. CDR3 in amino acids: CASSLRPRPYNEQYF. CDR3 sequence (DNA): TGTGCCAGCAGCTTAAGACCGCGCCCGTACAATGAGCAGTACTTC.

The table lists this clonotype with a few counts. The chain combines TRBV27 with TRBJ2-7, with D possibly being TRBD2 (5 bases). Trimming took 9 bases from V and 1 from J, leaving 13 bases between them. The length of the CDR3 is 13 residues. CDR1 is MNHEY and CDR2 is SMNVEV in the germline V gene (reference sequence). Written as DNA, the CDR3 is TGTGCCAGTCCGGACGGACTTTCCTACGAGCAGTACTTC. It yields the protein CASPDGLSYEQYF.

This chain joins TRBV5-1 and TRBJ1-6, with TRBD1 as a possible D gene (5 bases). The CDR3 is 13 amino acids. Per germline, CDR1 SGHRS and CDR2 YFSETQ. V was shortened by 4 bases and J by 8 bases, with 10 bases between the two germline ends. The CDR3 region is CASSVDTYSPLHF. CDR3 DNA: TGCGCCAGCAGCGTGGACACTTATTCACCCCTCCACTTT.

Remarks on this clonotype: The junction departs from the called germline gene at one end, perhaps through a read error. The chain recombines TRBV19 with TRBJ2-3; 12 bases are shared with TRBD2. CDR3 length equals 15 residues. Per the germline V gene, CDR1 is LNHDA and CDR2 is SQIVND (reference sequence). As DNA, the CDR3 is TGTGCCAGTAGTAAGACTAGCGGGAGTGCAGATATGCAGTATTTT. Protein sequence: CASSKTSGSADMQYF.

The chain uses TRBV12-3 or TRBV12-4 and TRBJ2-3; 7 positions agree with TRBD1. The CDR3 runs 12 residues. J gave up 4 bases and V 10 bases, and 5 bases lay outside the gene matches. CDR3 bases: TGTGCCAATCGACAGGGCCCAGATACGCAGTATTTT. Translating it yields CANRQGPDTQYF.

This clonotype was counted a few times. J is TRBJ2-1 and V is TRBV20-1, with TRBD2 matching 9 bases. This CDR3 spans 14 amino acids. Germline V lookup: CDR1 DFQATT, CDR2 SNEGSKA (reference sequence). J was trimmed by 8 bases and V by 3 bases; bases with no gene match: 8. The CDR3 DNA reads as TGCAGTGCTAGGTATGCGGGAGGGCCTTATGAGCAGTTCTTC. This gives the protein CSARYAGGPYEQFF.

In this sample, this clonotype turned up once. This chain links TRBV4-2 with TRBJ2-7; 7 nucleotides agree with TRBD1. CDR1 and CDR2 from the germline V gene are LGHNA and YNFKEQ. This CDR3 comprises 16 residues. Trimming at V came to 3 bases and at J to 3 bases, leaving 11 bases not matched to a gene. In DNA, the CDR3 is TGTGCCAGCAGCCACCCCGAGACAGGGAACTGCTACGAGCAGTACTTC. It yields the protein CASSHPETGNCYEQYF.

This clonotype turned up a few times. The chain couples TRBV27 to TRBJ2-1; no reliable D call. In germline, CDR1 is MNHEY, CDR2 SMNVEV (reference sequence). CDR3 length: 13 amino acids. Trimming pared 6 bases from V and 7 bases from J, leaving 13 bases between. The CDR3 DNA is TGTGCCAGCAGCCGTCAGGCCAAGAATGAGCAGTTCTTC. Translated: CASSRQAKNEQFF.

The chain recombines TRBV24-1 with TRBJ2-1, with 13 bases aligning to TRBD2. Germline V gene sequence: CDR1 KGHDR, CDR2 SFDVKD. J gave up 7 bases and V 1 base, and 3 bases lay outside the gene matches. This CDR3 has 16 amino acids. This CDR3 is CATSDLLAGGPNEQFF. CDR3 nucleotides: TGTGCCACCAGTGATTTACTAGCGGGAGGGCCGAATGAGCAGTTCTTC.

This clonotype was counted a few times. The chain recombines TRBV5-5 with TRBJ2-5; weak D call: TRBD1 (6 bases). CDR1 is SGHKS and CDR2 is YYEKEE in the germline V gene (reference sequence). Trimming stripped 4 bases from V and 2 bases from J, with 12 bases between. This CDR3 region has 14 residues. CDR3 protein: CASSNKRGQETQYF. DNA of the CDR3: TGTGCCAGCAGCAACAAAAGGGGGCAAGAGACCCAGTACTTC.

V is TRBV7-6 and J is TRBJ1-6; 7 bases fit TRBD1. Germline lookup yields CDR1 SGHVS and CDR2 FNYEAQ. Germline trimming cut 2 bases from V and 5 bases from J; bases unmatched to any gene: 6. This CDR3 spans 16 amino acids. The CDR3 region has the DNA TGTGCCAGCAGCTTATTGGCAGGGGGGAATAATTCACCCCTCCACTTT. Translation gives CASSLLAGGNNSPLHF.

V usage is TRBV6-6 and J usage is TRBJ2-5; D is ambiguous. Germline CDR1 MNHNY, CDR2 SVGAGI (reference sequence). The CDR3 runs to 13 residues. Trimming took off 2 bases at V and 1 base at J, with 5 bases between the two ends. The CDR3 sequence: CASSYDGQETQYF. Written as DNA, the CDR3 is TGTGCCAGCAGTTACGACGGCCAAGAGACCCAGTACTTC.

In regard to this clonotype: A much larger clonotype is one base distant, so this may be a read error. The chain combines TRBV4-2 with TRBJ2-3; D might be TRBD1 or TRBD2, each matching 5 bases. The germline V gene encodes CDR1 LGHNA and CDR2 YNFKEQ. There are 15 residues in the CDR3. The CDR3 DNA reads as TGTGCCTGCAGCCAGGGAGTAGGCGGTGGGGATACGCAGTATTTT. This encodes CACSQGVGGGDTQYF.

A word on this clonotype: Its ends do not fully match the called genes, so a read error is possible. CDR3 in DNA: TGTCCCAGCAGCACCCTTGCCTACGAGCAGTACTTC. Translating gives CPSSTLAYEQYF. The chain employs TRBV28 and TRBJ2-7; D is unclear. The germline gives CDR1 MDHEN, CDR2 SYDVKM. The CDR3 covers 12 residues. Supplemented by reference TRBV28 and TRBJ2-7, the full variable domain reads DVKVTQSSRYLVKRTGEKVFLECVQDMDHENMFWYRQDPGLGLRLIYFSYDVKMKEKGDIPEGYSVSREKKERFSLILESASTNQTSMYLCPSSTLAYEQYFGPGTRLTVT.

This clonotype turned up a few times. The gene calls are TRBV29-1 and TRBJ2-6; D is possibly TRBD1 (5 bases). This CDR3 has 13 amino acids. Germline-derived CDR1 and CDR2 are SQVTM and ANQGSEA. The CDR3 is CAAGKSGANVLTF. The CDR3 DNA sequence: TGCGCGGCAGGGAAATCTGGGGCCAACGTCCTGACTTTC.

Note on this clonotype: Sequence at one end of the junction differs from germline and may be a read error. This chain connects TRBV20-1 to TRBJ2-7; unclear D gene. CDR3 size: 13 residues. Per the germline V gene, CDR1 is DFQATT and CDR2 is SNEGSKA (reference sequence). The CDR3 region has the DNA TGCGGTGCTAGAGATCCAGTGGGGTACGAGCAGTACTTC. Translated: CGARDPVGYEQYF.

This clonotype was detected only a few times. The rearrangement uses TRBV9 and TRBJ1-5; no reliable D call. V lost 0 bases and J 3 bases, leaving 7 bases between the germline ends. The CDR3 is made up of 14 amino acids. Germline lookup yields CDR1 SGDLS and CDR2 YYNGEE. The CDR3 sequence is CASSVAAINQPQHF. The CDR3 DNA sequence: TGTGCCAGCAGCGTAGCAGCGATCAATCAGCCCCAGCATTTT. The whole variable domain, remainder taken from reference TRBV9 and TRBJ1-5, is DSGVTQTPKHLITATGQRVTLRCSPRSGDLSVYWYQQSLDQGLQFLIQYYNGEERAKGNILERFSAQQFPDLHSELNLSSLELGDSALYFCASSVAAINQPQHFGDGTRLSIL.

A few counts support this clonotype. This chain uses TRBV10-2 with TRBJ2-5; weak D call: TRBD2 (5 bases). Germline V gene sequence: CDR1 WSHSY, CDR2 SAAADI. Trimming removed 0 bases from V and 11 bases from J, with 13 bases in between. The CDR3 totals 13 residues. CDR3 in amino acids: CASSESPPEEQYF. CDR3 in DNA: TGCGCCAGCAGTGAGTCGCCCCCGGAGGAGCAGTACTTC.

This clonotype was picked up a small number of times. CDR3 coding DNA: TGTGCCAGCAGCTTAGCCGCGGGGGCCGCGAGCACAGATACGCAGTATTTT. Encoded protein: CASSLAAGAASTDTQYF. The chain joins TRBV11-2 to TRBJ2-3, with TRBD2 as a possible D gene (7 bases). The CDR3 length is 17 residues. Trimming cost V 1 base and J 0 bases, with 14 bases left between them. CDR1 is SGHAT, CDR2 FQNNGV, per germline.